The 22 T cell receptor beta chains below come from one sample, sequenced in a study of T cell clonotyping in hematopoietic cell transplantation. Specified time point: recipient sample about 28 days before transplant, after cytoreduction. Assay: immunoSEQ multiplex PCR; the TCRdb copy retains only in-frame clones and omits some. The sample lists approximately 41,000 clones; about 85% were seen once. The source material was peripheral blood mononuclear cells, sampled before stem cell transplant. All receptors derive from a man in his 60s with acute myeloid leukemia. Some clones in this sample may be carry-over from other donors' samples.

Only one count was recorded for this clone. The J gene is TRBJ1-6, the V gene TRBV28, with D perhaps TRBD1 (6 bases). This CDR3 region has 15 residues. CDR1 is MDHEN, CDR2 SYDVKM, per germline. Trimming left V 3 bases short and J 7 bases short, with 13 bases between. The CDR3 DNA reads TGTGCCAGCAGTTTTTCAGCAGGGGAAAATTCACCCCTCCACTTT. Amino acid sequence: CASSFSAGENSPLHF.

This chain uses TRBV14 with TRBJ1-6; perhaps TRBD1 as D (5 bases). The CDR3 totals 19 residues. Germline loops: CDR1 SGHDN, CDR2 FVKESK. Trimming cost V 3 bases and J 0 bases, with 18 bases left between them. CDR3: CASSHFRGDLISYNSPLHF. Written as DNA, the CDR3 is TGTGCCAGCAGCCATTTTAGGGGAGACCTAATCTCCTATAATTCACCCCTCCACTTT. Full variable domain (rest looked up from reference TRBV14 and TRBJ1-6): EAGVTQFPSHSVIEKGQTVTLRCDPISGHDNLYWYRRVMGKEIKFLLHFVKESKQDESGMPNNRFLAERTGGTYSTLKVQPAELEDSGVYFCASSHFRGDLISYNSPLHFGNGTRLTVT.

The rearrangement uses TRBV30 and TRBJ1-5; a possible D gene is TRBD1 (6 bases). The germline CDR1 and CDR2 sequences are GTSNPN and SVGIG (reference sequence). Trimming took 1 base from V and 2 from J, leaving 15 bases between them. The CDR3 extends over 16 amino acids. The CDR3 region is CAWSGSGQSGNQPQHF. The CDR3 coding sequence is TGTGCCTGGAGTGGCTCCGGACAGTCGGGCAATCAGCCCCAGCATTTT.

The CDR3 nucleotides read TGTGCCAGCAGTTTGATTGGACAGGGCGGAGGAGGAAACACCATATATTTT. Protein: CASSLIGQGGGGNTIYF. V and J are TRBV28 and TRBJ1-3, with 8 bases matching TRBD1. V was clipped by 3 bases and J by 4 bases; unmatched bases: 11. The germline gives CDR1 MDHEN, CDR2 SYDVKM. The CDR3 consists of 17 residues.

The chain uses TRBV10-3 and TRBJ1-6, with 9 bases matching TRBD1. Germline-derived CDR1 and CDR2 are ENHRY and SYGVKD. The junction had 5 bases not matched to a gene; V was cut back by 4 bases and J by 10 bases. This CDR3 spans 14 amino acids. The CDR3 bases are TGTGCCATCAGTGGACAGGGGGTTGGCTCACCCCTCCACTTT. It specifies CAISGQGVGSPLHF.

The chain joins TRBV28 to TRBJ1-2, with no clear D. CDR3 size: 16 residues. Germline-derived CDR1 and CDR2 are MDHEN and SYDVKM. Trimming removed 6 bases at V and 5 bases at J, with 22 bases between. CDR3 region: CASSGSGDPISYGYTF. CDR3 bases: TGTGCCAGCAGCGGTTCCGGGGATCCCATTTCTTATGGCTACACCTTC.

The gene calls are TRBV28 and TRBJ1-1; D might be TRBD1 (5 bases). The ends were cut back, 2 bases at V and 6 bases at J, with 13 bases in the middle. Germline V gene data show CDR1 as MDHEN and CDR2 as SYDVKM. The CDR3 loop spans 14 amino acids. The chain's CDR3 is CASSLIEGTSEAFF. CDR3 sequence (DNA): TGTGCCAGCAGTTTAATTGAAGGGACCTCTGAAGCTTTCTTT.

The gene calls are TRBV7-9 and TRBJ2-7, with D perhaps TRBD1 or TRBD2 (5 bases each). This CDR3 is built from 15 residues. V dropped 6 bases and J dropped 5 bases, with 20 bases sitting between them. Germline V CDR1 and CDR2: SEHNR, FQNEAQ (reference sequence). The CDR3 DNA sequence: TGTGCCAGCAGGAAAGTCGAGGGGTCACCCAACGAGCAGTACTTC. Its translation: CASRKVEGSPNEQYF. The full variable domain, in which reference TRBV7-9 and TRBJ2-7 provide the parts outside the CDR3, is DTGVSQNPRHKITKRGQNVTFRCDPISEHNRLYWYRQTLGQGPEFLTYFQNEAQLEKSRLLSDRFSAERPKGSFSTLEIQRTEQGDSAMYLCASRKVEGSPNEQYFGPGTRLTVT.

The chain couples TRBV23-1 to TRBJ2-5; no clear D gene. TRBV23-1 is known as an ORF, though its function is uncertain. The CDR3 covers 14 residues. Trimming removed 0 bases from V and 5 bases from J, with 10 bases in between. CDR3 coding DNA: TGCGCCAGCAGTCAATCGATCGAAATTGAGACCCAGTACTTC. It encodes CASSQSIEIETQYF.

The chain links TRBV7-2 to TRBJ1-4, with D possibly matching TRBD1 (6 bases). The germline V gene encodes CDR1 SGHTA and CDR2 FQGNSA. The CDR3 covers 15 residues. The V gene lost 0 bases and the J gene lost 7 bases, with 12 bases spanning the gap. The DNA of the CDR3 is TGTGCCAGCAGCTTAGCGCTACAGGGAGTTGAAAAACTGTTTTTT. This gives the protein CASSLALQGVEKLFF. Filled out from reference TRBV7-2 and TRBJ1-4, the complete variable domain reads GAGVSQSPSNKVTEKGKDVELRCDPISGHTALYWYRQSLGQGLEFLIYFQGNSAPDKSGLPSDRFSAERTGGSVSTLTIQRTQQEDSAVYLCASSLALQGVEKLFFGSGTQLSVL.

CDR3 nucleotide sequence: TGTGCCAGTACCGACCTGGGGGGGACCTCTGGAAACACCATATATTTT. Encoded protein: CASTDLGGTSGNTIYF. The chain is built from TRBV19 and TRBJ1-3; D possibly corresponds to TRBD1 (5 bases). The CDR3 loop spans 16 amino acids. Between the trimmed V and J ends, which lost 7 bases and 0 bases, there was a span of 16 bases. Germline V CDR1 and CDR2: LNHDA, SQIVND (reference sequence).

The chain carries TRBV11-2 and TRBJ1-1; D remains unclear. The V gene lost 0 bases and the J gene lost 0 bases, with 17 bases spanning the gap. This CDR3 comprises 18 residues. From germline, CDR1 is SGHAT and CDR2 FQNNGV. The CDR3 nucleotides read TGTGCCAGCAGCTTAGACCACCAGCCGCGGCTCATGAACACTGAAGCTTTCTTT. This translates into CASSLDHQPRLMNTEAFF.

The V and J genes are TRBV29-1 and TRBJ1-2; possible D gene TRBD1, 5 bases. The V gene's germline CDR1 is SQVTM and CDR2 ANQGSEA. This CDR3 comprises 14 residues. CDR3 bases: TGCAGGGCCACACTGGGTAGGGGTTTCTATGGCTACACCTTC. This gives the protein CRATLGRGFYGYTF.

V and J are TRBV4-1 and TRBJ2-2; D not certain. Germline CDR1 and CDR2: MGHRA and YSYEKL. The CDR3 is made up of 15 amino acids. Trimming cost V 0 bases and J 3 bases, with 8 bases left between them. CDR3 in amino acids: CASSQDNRDTGELFF. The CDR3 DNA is TGCGCCAGCAGCCAAGACAACCGCGACACCGGGGAGCTGTTTTTT.

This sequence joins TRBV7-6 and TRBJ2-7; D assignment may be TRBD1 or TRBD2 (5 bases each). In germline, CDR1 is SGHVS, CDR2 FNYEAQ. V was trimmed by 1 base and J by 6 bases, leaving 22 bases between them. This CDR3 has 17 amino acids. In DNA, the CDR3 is TGTGCCAGCAGCTTAGGGGTATCCGGGACCAGGGCGCTCGAGCAGTACTTC. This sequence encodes CASSLGVSGTRALEQYF.

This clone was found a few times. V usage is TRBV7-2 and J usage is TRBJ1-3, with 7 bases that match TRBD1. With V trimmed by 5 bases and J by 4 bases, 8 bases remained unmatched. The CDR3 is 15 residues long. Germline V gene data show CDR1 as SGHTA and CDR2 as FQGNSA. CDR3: CASSGHRGAGNTIYF. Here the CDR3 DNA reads TGTGCCAGCAGCGGCCACAGGGGCGCCGGAAACACCATATATTTT.

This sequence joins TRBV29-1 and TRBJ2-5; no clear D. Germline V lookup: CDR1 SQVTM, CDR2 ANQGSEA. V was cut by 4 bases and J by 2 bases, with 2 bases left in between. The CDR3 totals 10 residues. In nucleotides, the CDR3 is TGCAGCGTTGGACAAGAGACCCAGTACTTC. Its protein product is CSVGQETQYF.

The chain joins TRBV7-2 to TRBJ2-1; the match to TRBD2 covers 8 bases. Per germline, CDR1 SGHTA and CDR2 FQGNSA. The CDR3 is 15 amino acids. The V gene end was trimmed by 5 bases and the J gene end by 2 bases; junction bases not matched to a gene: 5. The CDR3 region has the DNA TGTGCCAGCAGCCCCGGACTAGCCCCCTACAATGAGCAGTTCTTC. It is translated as CASSPGLAPYNEQFF.

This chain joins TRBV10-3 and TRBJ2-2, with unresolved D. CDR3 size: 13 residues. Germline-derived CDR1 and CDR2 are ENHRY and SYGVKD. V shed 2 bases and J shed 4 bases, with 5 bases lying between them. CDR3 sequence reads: CAISEEVTGELFF. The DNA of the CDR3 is TGTGCCATCAGTGAGGAGGTCACCGGGGAGCTGTTTTTT.

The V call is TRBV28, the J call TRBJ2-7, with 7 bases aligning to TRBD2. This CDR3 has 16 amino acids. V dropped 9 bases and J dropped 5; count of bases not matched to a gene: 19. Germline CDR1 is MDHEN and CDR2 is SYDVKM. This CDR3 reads CASPPGRRFGGDEQYF. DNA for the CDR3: TGTGCCAGTCCGCCGGGGCGGCGGTTTGGGGGGGACGAGCAGTACTTC.

CDR3 bases: TGTGCCAGCAGCTTAGGAGGACACAACACCGGGGAGCTGTTTTTT. This gives the protein CASSLGGHNTGELFF. The V gene is TRBV7-7, the J gene TRBJ2-2, with D possibly TRBD1 on 5 matching bases. Trimming left V 1 base short and J 2 bases short, with 8 bases between. From germline, CDR1 is SSHAT and CDR2 FNYEAQ (reference sequence). CDR3 length: 15 residues. The full variable domain, its missing parts supplied by reference TRBV7-7 and TRBJ2-2, is GAGVSQSPRYKVTKRGQDVTLRCDPISSHATLYWYQQALGQGPEFLTYFNYEAQPDKSGLPSDRFSAERPEGSISTLTIQRTEQRDSAMYRCASSLGGHNTGELFFGEGSRLTVL.

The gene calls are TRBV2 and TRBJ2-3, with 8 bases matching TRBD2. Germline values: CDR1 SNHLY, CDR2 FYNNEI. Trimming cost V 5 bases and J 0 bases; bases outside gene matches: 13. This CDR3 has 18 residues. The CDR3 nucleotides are TGTGCCAGCAGTCGCGGACTAGCCACAGGCCCTAGCACAGATACGCAGTATTTT. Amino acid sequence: CASSRGLATGPSTDTQYF.